One T cell receptor beta chain is described in this entry. This clone is characterized as medium-sized (0.01 to 0.1%). Its recognized antigen is unknown. No base quality values were provided; no much bigger clone lies one nucleotide off. Before undergoing thyroid surgery, none of the patients had been given any kind of treatment. The study retrospectively analysed patient clinical samples collected from the early 2010s to the late 2010s using T-cell receptor beta sequencing. The data were obtained in a study of metastatic and nonmetastatic thyroid tumors (dated by TCRdb to about 2020). Context from the whole study: Repertoires were compared across peripheral blood and tumor or nodule tissue samples from malignant and benign thyroid patients.

The CDR3 runs 18 residues from the cysteine to the phenylalanine. Left in the record is the CDR3 DNA by itself, 54 bases read in frame from the first base. V loses 2 bases of germline sequence and J loses 0 bases, and the interval between the two ends is 20 bases. In the germline V gene (reference sequence), CDR1 corresponds to MNHNY and CDR2 to SVGAGI. Library creation used PCR. The sequencer listed for this sample is Illumina HiSeq 4000. High-throughput sequencing was used to profile the CDR3 region of the TCR beta-chain in every patient. In the paper's pipeline: CDR3 differences across clinicopathological groups were used to build a classifier for discriminating distant-metastatic papillary thyroid cancer patients. The Shannon index was used to measure repertoire diversity, and the Morisita-Horn index was used to measure how similar tumor and blood repertoires were. TCRdb reprocessed the public reads (quality trimming at Q25 with fastp, clone calling with MiXCR) and kept in-frame beta chains. TCRdb, not the authors, supplied the V and J calls. The sample yields about 22,000 clones; 36% were counted once. Together, the top ten hold 22% of the sample.

Paper-wide results and their limitations: In both blood and tumor samples, malignant tumors were reported to have significantly higher TCR beta diversity than benign nodules.

The rearrangement combines TRBV6-6 with TRBJ2-7, and possibly TRBD1, on 5 matching bases. Sample: blood. The source of this sequence is a male donor with papillary thyroid cancer or a benign thyroid nodule (not recorded which). Some clones in this sample may be carry-over from other donors' samples. The CDR3 region reads CASSYLQGTDTHSYEQYF. The DNA is TGTGCCAGCAGTTACCTTCAGGGTACAGACACCCACTCCTACGAGCAGTACTTC.